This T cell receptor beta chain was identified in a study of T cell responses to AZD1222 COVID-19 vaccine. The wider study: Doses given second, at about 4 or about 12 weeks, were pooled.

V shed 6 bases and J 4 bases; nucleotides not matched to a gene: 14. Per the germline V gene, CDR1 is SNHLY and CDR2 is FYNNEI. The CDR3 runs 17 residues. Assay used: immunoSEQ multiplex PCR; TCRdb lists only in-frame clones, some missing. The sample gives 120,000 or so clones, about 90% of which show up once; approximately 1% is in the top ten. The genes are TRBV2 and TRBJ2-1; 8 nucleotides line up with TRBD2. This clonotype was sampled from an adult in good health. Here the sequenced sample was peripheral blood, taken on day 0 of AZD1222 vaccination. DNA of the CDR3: TGTGCCAGCAGGCCCGTTCGCGGGAGGCCAACTTACAATGAGCAGTTCTTC. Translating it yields CASRPVRGRPTYNEQFF.